A selection of T cell receptor beta chains follows, all from one sample in a study of identical twins. TCRdb called the 5' RACE reads again in MiXCR, with one record for every CDR3 protein. The table includes 540,000 or so distinct CDR3 sequences, about a fifth detected once. This same sample was also taken into another study, of yellow fever vaccine responses in identical twins.

The sample was CD4+ T cells sorted from blood. All receptors come from a woman between 18 and 29 years old in good health. Both conserved end residues are part of each CDR3. D genes are given only for firm matches. Clone sizes are given selectively: once, few, many, or a class where the clone is expanded.

J gene: TRBJ2-2
D gene: TRBD1
clone size: few
V gene: TRBV6-5
CDR3 protein: CASSYLGTGGPGELFF
CDR3 DNA: TGTGCCAGCAGTTACCTAGGGACAGGAGGACCCGGGGAGCTGTTTTTT

J gene: TRBJ2-7
D gene: TRBD2
clone size: few
V gene: TRBV3-1
CDR3 protein: CASSHNPGTSGRREQYF
CDR3 DNA: TGTGCCAGCAGCCACAACCCCGGGACTAGCGGGAGACGCGAGCAGTACTTC

J gene: TRBJ2-5
D gene: TRBD1
clone size: few
V gene: TRBV5-5
CDR3 protein: CASSFGTGPLETQYF
CDR3 DNA: TGTGCCAGCAGCTTTGGGACAGGGCCCTTGGAGACCCAGTACTTC

J gene: TRBJ2-7
D gene: -
clone size: few
V gene: TRBV15
CDR3 protein: CATSREGAGTSYEQYF
CDR3 DNA: TGTGCCACCAGCAGAGAAGGAGCGGGGACATCCTACGAGCAGTACTTC

J gene: TRBJ2-2
D gene: -
clone size: -
V gene: TRBV5-1
CDR3 protein: CASSLYSANTGELFF
CDR3 DNA: TGCGCCAGCAGCTTGTACTCCGCGAACACCGGGGAGCTGTTTTTT

J gene: TRBJ2-2
D gene: -
clone size: -
V gene: TRBV12-3/TRBV12-4
CDR3 protein: CASSFGSGELFF
CDR3 DNA: TGTGCCAGCAGTTTTGGCAGCGGGGAGCTGTTTTTT

J gene: TRBJ1-2
D gene: -
clone size: -
V gene: TRBV28
CDR3 protein: CASSLVPRYGYTF
CDR3 DNA: TGTGCCAGCAGTTTAGTCCCGAGGTATGGCTACACCTTC

J gene: TRBJ1-2
D gene: -
clone size: few
V gene: TRBV12-3/TRBV12-4
CDR3 protein: CASRRQDRSYTF
CDR3 DNA: TGTGCCAGCAGGCGACAAGATAGGAGCTACACCTTC

J gene: TRBJ1-1
D gene: -
clone size: many
V gene: TRBV12-3/TRBV12-4
CDR3 protein: CASSSGPVNTEAFF
CDR3 DNA: TGTGCCAGCAGTTCGGGACCGGTGAACACTGAAGCTTTCTTT

J gene: TRBJ2-7
D gene: TRBD2
clone size: -
V gene: TRBV3-1
CDR3 protein: CASSQNLGTTGEQYF
CDR3 DNA: TGTGCCAGCAGCCAGAATCTCGGGACTACGGGCGAGCAGTACTTC

J gene: TRBJ2-3
D gene: -
clone size: few
V gene: TRBV28
CDR3 protein: CASRAYRGDTQYF
CDR3 DNA: TGTGCCAGCCGTGCCTATCGGGGAGATACGCAGTATTTT

J gene: TRBJ2-7
D gene: -
clone size: few
V gene: TRBV12-3/TRBV12-4
CDR3 protein: CASSSIFGGEQYF
CDR3 DNA: TGTGCCAGCAGTTCTATTTTTGGCGGCGAGCAGTACTTC

J gene: TRBJ2-1
D gene: TRBD2
clone size: few
V gene: TRBV29-1
CDR3 protein: CSVDPSGKNNEQFF
CDR3 DNA: TGCAGCGTGGACCCTAGCGGGAAGAACAATGAGCAGTTCTTC

J gene: TRBJ2-1
D gene: -
clone size: few
V gene: TRBV20-1
CDR3 protein: CSAKGIRELLNEQFF
CDR3 DNA: TGCAGTGCTAAGGGGATCCGGGAGCTACTCAATGAGCAGTTCTTC

J gene: TRBJ2-7
D gene: TRBD2
clone size: few
V gene: TRBV27
CDR3 protein: CASSLGLDSYEQYF
CDR3 DNA: TGTGCCAGCAGTTTGGGACTAGATTCCTACGAGCAGTACTTC

J gene: TRBJ2-2
D gene: -
clone size: -
V gene: TRBV5-5
CDR3 protein: CASSLVGRQWNTGELFF
CDR3 DNA: TGTGCCAGCAGCTTGGTAGGTCGACAGTGGAACACCGGGGAGCTGTTTTTT

J gene: TRBJ2-7
D gene: TRBD2
clone size: -
V gene: TRBV20-1
CDR3 protein: CSASPGTSGRANEQYF
CDR3 DNA: TGCAGTGCTAGCCCTGGGACTAGCGGGAGGGCCAATGAGCAGTACTTC

J gene: TRBJ1-1
D gene: -
clone size: few
V gene: TRBV27
CDR3 protein: CASSGKWDAEAFF
CDR3 DNA: TGTGCCAGCAGTGGTAAGTGGGATGCTGAAGCTTTCTTT

J gene: TRBJ2-2
D gene: -
clone size: many
V gene: TRBV12-3/TRBV12-4
CDR3 protein: CASSFSRGASTGELFF
CDR3 DNA: TGTGCCAGCAGTTTTAGTCGGGGGGCGAGCACCGGGGAGCTGTTTTTT

J gene: TRBJ2-1
D gene: TRBD2
clone size: -
V gene: TRBV14
CDR3 protein: CASSWTSGSPRGNEQFF
CDR3 DNA: TGTGCCAGCAGCTGGACTAGCGGGAGCCCTCGGGGCAATGAGCAGTTCTTC

J gene: TRBJ2-1
D gene: -
clone size: many
V gene: TRBV29-1
CDR3 protein: CSASQGFNEQFF
CDR3 DNA: TGCAGCGCCTCTCAGGGGTTCAATGAGCAGTTCTTC

J gene: TRBJ2-5
D gene: -
clone size: few
V gene: TRBV5-1
CDR3 protein: CASSPTTSPGETQYF
CDR3 DNA: TGCGCCAGCAGCCCCACTACTAGCCCGGGGGAGACCCAGTACTTC

J gene: TRBJ2-5
D gene: -
clone size: -
V gene: TRBV5-1
CDR3 protein: CASSFIGQETQYF
CDR3 DNA: TGCGCCAGCAGCTTCATAGGGCAAGAGACCCAGTACTTC

J gene: TRBJ2-7
D gene: -
clone size: -
V gene: TRBV20-1
CDR3 protein: CSAQRATSYEQYF
CDR3 DNA: TGCAGTGCGCAGCGGGCTACCTCCTACGAGCAGTACTTC

J gene: TRBJ2-3
D gene: -
clone size: -
V gene: TRBV24-1
CDR3 protein: CATTPPTEESTDTQYF
CDR3 DNA: TGTGCCACCACCCCCCCGACTGAGGAGAGCACAGATACGCAGTATTTT

J gene: TRBJ2-2
D gene: TRBD1
clone size: many
V gene: TRBV5-1
CDR3 protein: CASSSTGANTGELFF
CDR3 DNA: TGCGCCAGCAGCTCGACAGGGGCGAACACCGGGGAGCTGTTTTTT

J gene: TRBJ2-2
D gene: TRBD1
clone size: -
V gene: TRBV7-3
CDR3 protein: CASSFTGGAVGELFF
CDR3 DNA: TGTGCCAGCAGCTTCACAGGGGGCGCGGTCGGGGAGCTGTTTTTT

J gene: TRBJ2-1
D gene: TRBD1
clone size: -
V gene: TRBV25-1
CDR3 protein: CASSAGQGKFWQGKSTYNEQFF
CDR3 DNA: TGTGCCAGCAGTGCGGGACAGGGGAAATTTTGGCAGGGGAAATCTACTTACAATGAGCAGTTCTTC

J gene: TRBJ2-4
D gene: -
clone size: -
V gene: TRBV12-3/TRBV12-4
CDR3 protein: CASSLKSDTEKNIQYF
CDR3 DNA: TGTGCCAGCAGTCTAAAATCTGACACGGAAAAAAACATTCAGTACTTC

J gene: TRBJ2-5
D gene: TRBD2
clone size: -
V gene: TRBV27
CDR3 protein: CASSLWPPGLAGGGQETQYF
CDR3 DNA: TGTGCCAGCAGTTTATGGCCCCCGGGACTAGCGGGAGGGGGGCAAGAGACCCAGTACTTC

J gene: TRBJ1-5
D gene: -
clone size: -
V gene: TRBV3-1
CDR3 protein: CASSHNQPQHF
CDR3 DNA: TGTGCCAGCAGCCATAATCAGCCCCAGCATTTT

J gene: TRBJ2-2
D gene: -
clone size: -
V gene: TRBV5-1
CDR3 protein: CASSLVFQEAGELFF
CDR3 DNA: TGCGCCAGCAGCTTGGTTTTTCAGGAGGCCGGGGAGCTGTTTTTT

J gene: TRBJ2-5
D gene: TRBD2
clone size: few
V gene: TRBV27
CDR3 protein: CASSFTSGGKGTQYF
CDR3 DNA: TGTGCCAGCAGTTTCACTAGCGGGGGGAAAGGGACCCAGTACTTC

J gene: TRBJ2-3
D gene: -
clone size: few
V gene: TRBV7-2
CDR3 protein: CASSLGQPSTDTQYF
CDR3 DNA: TGTGCCAGCAGCTTAGGACAGCCCAGCACAGATACGCAGTATTTT

J gene: TRBJ2-7
D gene: -
clone size: -
V gene: TRBV7-8
CDR3 protein: CASSFSRAYEQYF
CDR3 DNA: TGTGCCAGCAGCTTTTCCAGAGCCTACGAGCAGTACTTC

J gene: TRBJ2-7
D gene: TRBD2
clone size: -
V gene: TRBV28
CDR3 protein: CASSFISGREGAYEQYF
CDR3 DNA: TGTGCCAGCAGTTTTATATCGGGGCGGGAGGGGGCCTACGAGCAGTACTTC

J gene: TRBJ2-7
D gene: -
clone size: -
V gene: TRBV10-3
CDR3 protein: CAIRNRVYEQYF
CDR3 DNA: TGTGCCATCAGAAACAGGGTCTACGAGCAGTACTTC

J gene: TRBJ2-3
D gene: -
clone size: many
V gene: TRBV5-1
CDR3 protein: CASSLAQGTDTQYF
CDR3 DNA: TGCGCCAGCAGCTTGGCCCAGGGCACAGATACGCAGTATTTT

J gene: TRBJ1-1
D gene: TRBD1
clone size: -
V gene: TRBV3-1
CDR3 protein: CASKAQGLERNTEAFF
CDR3 DNA: TGTGCCAGCAAGGCACAGGGGTTAGAGAGGAACACTGAAGCTTTCTTT

J gene: TRBJ1-2
D gene: -
clone size: many
V gene: TRBV5-1
CDR3 protein: CASSEGYGYTF
CDR3 DNA: TGCGCCAGCAGCGAGGGCTATGGCTACACCTTC

J gene: TRBJ2-2
D gene: -
clone size: few
V gene: TRBV7-8
CDR3 protein: CASSSTTTGELFF
CDR3 DNA: TGTGCCAGCAGCTCGACTACCACCGGGGAGCTGTTTTTT

J gene: TRBJ2-3
D gene: TRBD2
clone size: -
V gene: TRBV5-1
CDR3 protein: CASNNRLAGSTDTQYF
CDR3 DNA: TGCGCCAGCAATAACCGACTAGCGGGAAGCACAGATACGCAGTATTTT

J gene: TRBJ1-4
D gene: -
clone size: few
V gene: TRBV6-6
CDR3 protein: CASRHREKLFF
CDR3 DNA: TGTGCCAGCAGGCACAGAGAAAAACTGTTTTTT